One sample yielded the 16 T cell receptor beta chains listed below, sequenced in a study of cytomegalovirus exposure and HLA in healthy donors. 60 Vbeta and 13 Jbeta primers were used in PCR. The repertoire was sequenced with immunoSEQ multiplex PCR; TCRdb's copy has only in-frame clones and lacks some. The table has 140,000 or so clones, around 79% seen once. The specimen sequenced was PBMCs. The receptors were gathered from a woman under 40 in good health and CMV-seronegative.

V and J are TRBV7-9 and TRBJ2-3, with TRBD2 matching 7 bases. The CDR3 loop spans 16 amino acids. CDR1 is SEHNR and CDR2 is FQNEAQ in the germline V gene (reference sequence). V lost 3 bases and J lost 3; bases outside the gene matches: 9. Here the CDR3 reads CASSFEGSGPTDTQYF. In DNA form, the CDR3 reads TGTGCCAGCAGCTTCGAGGGTAGCGGGCCTACAGATACGCAGTATTTT.

This clone was detected many times. This chain's CDR3 is CASRPRTSGGSYEQYF. The CDR3, as DNA: TGTGCCAGCAGACCGAGGACTAGCGGGGGCTCCTACGAGCAGTACTTC. This chain links TRBV6-9 with TRBJ2-7, with 13 bases fitting TRBD2. With V trimmed by 6 bases and J by 0 bases, 5 bases remained unmatched. CDR1 is MNHGY, CDR2 SVAAGI, per germline. The CDR3 extends over 16 amino acids.

On this clone: One junction end disagrees with the germline gene, perhaps due to a read error. Other DNA sequences in this sample translate to the same CDR3. V is TRBV30 and J is TRBJ1-1, with 8 nucleotides matching TRBD1. The CDR3 has 12 residues. The V gene's germline CDR1 is GTSNPN and CDR2 SVGIG (reference sequence). The CDR3 DNA sequence: TGTGCCTGGTACAGGGGGTATACTGAAGCTTTCTTC. This codes for CAWYRGYTEAFF.

Turning to this clone: This CDR3 is also generated by other DNA sequences in the sample. This chain connects TRBV4-1 to TRBJ1-2, with D tentatively TRBD1 (5 bases). CDR1 is MGHRA and CDR2 is YSYEKL in the germline V gene. The V and J ends lost 0 bases and 2 bases respectively, with 7 bases between them. The CDR3 totals 14 residues. CDR3 amino acids: CASSQDGGNYGYTF. The CDR3 nucleotides are TGCGCCAGCAGCCAAGATGGGGGGAACTATGGCTACACCTTC.

This chain uses TRBV7-2 with TRBJ1-6; a weak D match, TRBD1 (5 bases). The CDR3 loop spans 14 amino acids. Per the germline V gene, CDR1 is SGHTA and CDR2 is FQGNSA. The V gene lost 3 bases and the J gene lost 6 bases, with 9 bases spanning the gap. The CDR3 here is CASSFGGFNSPLHF. CDR3 DNA sequence: TGTGCCAGCAGCTTCGGGGGTTTTAATTCACCCCTCCACTTT. The variable domain in full, with the rest retrieved from reference TRBV7-2 and TRBJ1-6, is GAGVSQSPSNKVTEKGKDVELRCDPISGHTALYWYRQSLGQGLEFLIYFQGNSAPDKSGLPSDRFSAERTGGSVSTLTIQRTQQEDSAVYLCASSFGGFNSPLHFGNGTRLTVT.

The J gene is TRBJ1-1, the V gene TRBV15; 7 positions match TRBD1. The CDR3 spans 15 residues. The ends lost 4 bases at V and 10 bases at J; junction bases unmatched: 15. Germline CDR1 reads LNHNV; CDR2 reads YYDKDF (reference sequence). The CDR3 here is CATSIPSWVTGVAFF. As DNA, the CDR3 is TGTGCCACCAGCATACCCAGCTGGGTCACAGGGGTAGCTTTCTTT.

This chain connects TRBV7-2 to TRBJ2-3, with 7 positions matching TRBD1. CDR1 is SGHTA, CDR2 FQGNSA, per germline. This CDR3 is built from 15 residues. Trimming removed 5 bases from V and 4 bases from J; junction bases left unmatched: 9. The CDR3 DNA follows: TGTGCCAGCAGCCCCATGATAGGGGGCGCAGATACGCAGTATTTT. This codes for CASSPMIGGADTQYF.

CDR3 protein: CASSQDLAGVPYNEQFF. As DNA, the CDR3 is TGCGCCAGCAGCCAAGACCTAGCGGGGGTACCCTACAATGAGCAGTTCTTC. V and J are TRBV4-3 and TRBJ2-1, with 10 bases that match TRBD2. Germline CDR1 and CDR2: LGHNA and YSLEER. The CDR3 runs 17 residues. V dropped 0 bases and J dropped 2; count of bases not matched to a gene: 4.

The chain couples TRBV19 to TRBJ1-5, with 10 nucleotides matching TRBD1. Germline CDR1 is LNHDA and CDR2 is SQIVND (reference sequence). The CDR3 length is 14 residues. V trimming: 7 bases; J trimming: 6 bases; junction bases outside the gene matches: 6. The CDR3 nucleotides read TGTGCCAGTAACGGACAGGGGGTTAGTCAGCCCCAGCATTTT. This sequence encodes CASNGQGVSQPQHF.

CDR3 loop: CASSQDPLAGWETGELFF. CDR3 coding DNA: TGTGCCAGCAGCCAAGACCCTCTAGCGGGGTGGGAAACCGGGGAGCTGTTTTTT. V and J are TRBV4-2 and TRBJ2-2, with 9 bases matching TRBD2. Trimming at V came to 0 bases and at J to 5 bases, leaving 10 bases not matched to a gene. The CDR3 consists of 18 residues. Germline assignment: CDR1 LGHNA and CDR2 YNFKEQ.

This clone was detected once. Here the CDR3 reads CASSLTTVGDTQYF. Written as DNA, the CDR3 is TGCGCCAGCAGCTTAACGACAGTGGGAGATACGCAGTATTTT. This rearrangement joins TRBV5-1 to TRBJ2-3; D may be TRBD1 (5 bases). The V gene lost 2 bases and the J gene lost 5 bases, with 12 bases spanning the gap. Germline values: CDR1 SGHRS, CDR2 YFSETQ. This CDR3 comprises 14 residues.

The rearrangement uses TRBV29-1 and TRBJ2-2; 9 bases fit TRBD1. The CDR3 is made up of 14 amino acids. J was trimmed by 3 bases and V by 6 bases; bases with no gene match: 5. The V gene's germline CDR1 is SQVTM and CDR2 ANQGSEA. CDR3 amino acids: CSVRRTGDTGELFF. The CDR3, as DNA: TGCAGCGTACGGAGGACAGGGGACACCGGGGAGCTGTTTTTT.

The chain joins TRBV25-1 to TRBJ1-1; 10 bases agree with TRBD1. Germline V lookup: CDR1 MGHDK, CDR2 SYGVNS. With 5 bases clipped from V and 4 bases from J, the junction kept 7 bases outside the gene matches. The CDR3 spans 15 residues. The CDR3 bases are TGTGCCAGCAGTAAAAGTGGGACAGGGGTCACTGAAGCTTTCTTT. Residues: CASSKSGTGVTEAFF.

The genes are TRBV6-5 and TRBJ1-1, with D perhaps TRBD1 (6 bases). V shed 0 bases and J shed 1 base, with 12 bases lying between them. The V gene's germline CDR1 is MNHEY and CDR2 SVGAGI. The CDR3 runs to 16 residues. CDR3 in DNA: TGTGCCAGCAGTTACTCCCACCGGGACAAGAACACTGAAGCTTTCTTT. Amino acid sequence: CASSYSHRDKNTEAFF.

V and J are TRBV5-1 and TRBJ2-5; possible D gene TRBD1, 5 bases. The V end lost 0 bases, the J end lost 5 bases, and 17 bases lay between the germline ends. CDR1 is SGHRS and CDR2 is YFSETQ in the germline V gene. This CDR3 contains 16 residues. In nucleotides, the CDR3 is TGCGCCAGCAGCTTGGAATGGATAGGGGCGGTCGAGACCCAGTACTTC. It translates to CASSLEWIGAVETQYF.

The chain carries TRBV6-5 and TRBJ1-1, with TRBD1 matching 8 bases. CDR1 MNHEY and CDR2 SVGAGI come from the germline V gene. The CDR3 totals 14 residues. V trimming: 6 bases; J trimming: 4 bases; junction bases outside the gene matches: 7. The CDR3 here is CASRNQGAGTEAFF. Here the CDR3 DNA reads TGTGCCAGCAGAAATCAGGGGGCGGGCACTGAAGCTTTCTTT.